This T cell receptor (beta chain) derives from a study of shared clonotypes between healthy human individuals. Study-level results: Generally, naive subsets (rather than memory subsets) showed larger estimated richness.

Sequencing used immunoSEQ multiplex PCR; TCRdb keeps in-frame clones, though not all of them. Here the sample spans millions of clones, about 92% being singletons. About this clone: The antigen is undetermined. The same CDR3 is also encoded by other DNA sequences in this sample.

This CDR3 is built from 12 residues. CDR1 is SNHLY and CDR2 is FYNNEI in the germline V gene. V lost 8 bases to trimming and J lost 5 bases, with 12 bases between them. The chain has TRBV2 and TRBJ2-5, with D perhaps assigned TRBD1 or TRBD2 (5 bases each). The receptor was isolated from a man between 18 and 29 years old in good health. Material: naive CD4+ T cells sorted from blood. Subset here: CD45RA+ positively selected. This CDR3 is CASRGPGETQYF. The DNA for the CDR3 is TGTGCCAGCCGGGGACCCGGGGAGACCCAGTACTTC.